Described below is a single T cell receptor (beta chain) sequence and its context. The record originates from a study of blood T cell repertoires in COVID-19. This CDR3 region has 12 residues. V dropped 6 bases and J dropped 5 bases, with 14 bases sitting between them. Germline loops: CDR1 SQVTM, CDR2 ANQGSEA. Authors' processing steps: Quantification of nucleated cells was approximated via reference gene primer amplification. Generated by immunoSEQ multiplex PCR, the TCRdb table keeps only in-frame clones and is missing some. The DNA was the basis for D and trimming; V, J and clone size are from that table. Of 120,000 or so clones listed, 86% were seen once; the top ten hold 6% to 9.5%.

Sequencing was done on a sample of peripheral blood. This chain joins TRBV29-1 and TRBJ2-7; unclear D gene. This receptor was identified in a man aged 65 to 85 who had recovered from COVID-19. The CDR3 sequence is CSVTRSIHEQYF. The CDR3 coding sequence is TGCAGCGTCACGAGATCAATCCACGAGCAGTACTTC.